A single T cell receptor beta chain is shown here with its context. Only a few counts were recorded for this clone. Its antigen is unknown. Base qualities are not recorded, but no much larger clone differs from it by a single base. This entry comes from a study of PD-L1 blockade in urothelial cancer (dated by TCRdb to about 2017). About the full investigation: Every patient began therapy in the mid-2010s and was given atezolizumab 1,200 mg intravenously every 3 weeks. About 90% of the roughly 29 patients were identified as males with urothelial cancer of bladder origin, and a prior smoking history was reported by 18 of 29 patients. An ECOG performance status of 0 or 1 was recorded for the patients, and 0 to 3 prior chemotherapy regimens had been received by the patients. Blood samples were analyzed at 3 weeks after treatment start (second dose) and at 6 weeks after treatment start. Blood samples gave a median of around 140,000 T cells and 88,000 or so unique TCRs, with a median clonality of 0.080. Somatic, immune and clinical correlates of response to PD-L1 blockade with atezolizumab in urothelial cancer were the focus of an exploratory multi-omic analysis. TCR sequencing covered pretreatment tumor samples and matched, serially collected peripheral blood taken before and after atezolizumab treatment. Durable clinical benefit was defined as progression-free survival longer than 6 months, and TCR features were also tested against progression-free and overall survival. In the same patients, pretreatment tumors underwent whole exome sequencing and RNA sequencing in addition to TCR sequencing. Some ten patients reached durable clinical benefit, while 15 to 25 patients did not. Twenty-nine patients had pretreatment blood TCR-seq, roughly 25 had at least one posttreatment blood collection, and roughly 25 had tumor TCR-seq.

The time point label here, explained by the study, means: pretreatment peripheral blood. A total of about 31 patients with locally advanced or metastatic urothelial carcinoma, treated at Memorial Sloan Kettering on a trial protocol, made up the cohort. Peripheral blood mononuclear cells were collected pretreatment and during treatment, at between 1 and 8 total time points per patient. The Qiagen DNeasy Blood extraction kit was used to purify genomic DNA from total PBMCs and tumor samples. PBMCs were collected pretreatment and during treatment, and were isolated and stored as previously described. The CDR3 holds 12 amino acids from the cysteine to the phenylalanine. CDR3 DNA is the only sequence kept; it has 36 bases, read in frame from the first base. The germline V gene sets CDR1 to MGHRA and CDR2 to YSYEKL. V is cut by 1 base and J by 9 bases, and the space between the germline ends is 7 bases.

To estimate absolute template abundance from read counts, synthetic TCR analog templates were spiked into each PCR. Using the immunoSEQ assay, TCRbeta CDR3 regions were amplified from genomic DNA with bias-controlled V and J gene primers. Sequencing of rearranged TCRbeta segments was done at approximately 20X coverage. The study's processing was this. Clustering was used to correct sequencing errors, and CDR3s were annotated against IMGT to assign V, D and J genes. Downstream analyses used only productive TCRbeta rearrangements, leaving out any out-of-frame or stop-codon sequences. Clonality was computed as one minus Shannon entropy normalized by the log of the number of unique productive sequences. Fisher's exact test with Benjamini-Hochberg correction, at a threshold of adjusted p below 0.01, was used to find clones that differed between time points or between blood and tumor. TCRdb limited this immuneACCESS table to in-frame rearrangements with V and J called. A share of clones is missing; checked studies link under half to unresolved V genes, and the rest is unexplained. D and trimming were read from the DNA, whereas the V and J calls and clone size are those reported in that table. For this sample the table gives 90,000 to 100,000 clones, of which roughly 90% were detected only once. 1.5% to 2% of the sample is taken by the ten largest.

What the authors observed across the whole study: Small sample size (n ≈ 29) and many exploratory analyses mean the results are intended to be hypothesis-generating. A pretreatment peripheral blood TCR clonality below the median was linked to improved progression-free and overall survival. Among patients with durable benefit, tumor-associated TCR clones showed greater expansion in peripheral blood 3 weeks after treatment started (n of about 20, p = 0.022).

The chain employs TRBV4-1 and TRBJ2-1; no D gene call is confident. The origin of this receptor is a man between 60 and 75 years old with urothelial cancer. The specimen comprised PBMCs, sampled around atezolizumab (anti-PD-L1) treatment. This receptor has the CDR3 CASSQGVGEQFF. In nucleotides, the sequence is TGCGCCAGCAGCCAAGGAGTTGGTGAGCAGTTCTTC.